The clone carrying this T cell receptor beta chain showed up just a few times. Its matching antigen is unknown. The CDR3 length is 15 residues. The germline V and J ends were trimmed by 5 bases and 3 bases, with 14 bases remaining between them. CDR1 is SGHVS, CDR2 FNYEAQ, per germline. MiXCR, run by TCRdb on the RT-PCR reads, gives a single entry per CDR3 protein. The repertoire holds fewer than 700,000 distinct CDR3 sequences, around 13% seen once, with approximately 14% in the top ten. This entry comes from a study of response to subunit inactivated influenza vaccine. The study, taken as a whole, reports: The authors suggested that every seasonal influenza vaccination recruits few new T cells.

The starting material was PBMCs from blood, obtained roughly 46 days after vaccination. This sequence was found in a man between 45 and 60 years old who received an inactivated influenza vaccine. The rearrangement joins TRBV7-6 to TRBJ2-1; D is undetermined. In DNA form, the CDR3 reads TGTGCCAGCAGCCCTGATTACGGGTTCTACAATGAGCAGTTCTTC. The encoded protein is CASSPDYGFYNEQFF.